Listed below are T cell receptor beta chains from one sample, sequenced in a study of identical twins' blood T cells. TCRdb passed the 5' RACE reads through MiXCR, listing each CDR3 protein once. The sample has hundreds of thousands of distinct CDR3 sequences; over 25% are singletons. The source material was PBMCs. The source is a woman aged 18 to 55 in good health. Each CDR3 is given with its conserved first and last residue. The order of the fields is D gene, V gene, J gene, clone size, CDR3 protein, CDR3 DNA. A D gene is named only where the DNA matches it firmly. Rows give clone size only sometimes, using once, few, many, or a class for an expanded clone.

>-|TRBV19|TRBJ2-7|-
CASSIGAAGTNEQYF
TGTGCCAGTAGTATTGGGGCGGCCGGGACCAACGAGCAGTACTTC
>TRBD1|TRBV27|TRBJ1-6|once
CASSLVGNRGSSPLHF
TGTGCCAGCAGTTTGGTAGGGAACAGGGGTAGTTCACCCCTCCACTTT
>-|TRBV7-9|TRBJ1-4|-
CASSATTASGEKLFF
TGTGCCAGCAGCGCAACGACAGCTTCGGGGGAAAAACTGTTTTTT
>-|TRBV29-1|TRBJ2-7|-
CSVRDGTYYEQYF
TGCAGCGTTCGGGACGGAACCTACTACGAGCAGTACTTC
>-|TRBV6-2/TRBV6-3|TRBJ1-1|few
CASSYSRGTRTTEAFF
TGTGCCAGCAGTTACTCGAGAGGGACGCGGACGACTGAAGCTTTCTTT
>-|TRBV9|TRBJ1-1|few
CASSVEAGNAEAFF
TGTGCCAGCAGCGTAGAGGCAGGGAACGCTGAAGCTTTCTTT
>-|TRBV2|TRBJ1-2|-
CASLFYRRYGYTF
TGTGCCAGCCTATTTTACAGGAGATATGGCTACACCTTC
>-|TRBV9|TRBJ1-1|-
CASSLGTEVGSAFF
TGTGCCAGCAGCTTAGGGACGGAGGTGGGGTCGGCTTTCTTT
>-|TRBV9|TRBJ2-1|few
CASSVNHPDNEQFF
TGTGCCAGCAGCGTAAACCATCCAGATAATGAGCAGTTCTTC
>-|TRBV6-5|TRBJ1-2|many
CASSYGGSNYGYTF
TGTGCCAGCAGTTATGGAGGATCGAACTATGGCTACACCTTC
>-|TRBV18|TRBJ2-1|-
CASSPGNNEQFF
TGTGCCAGCTCACCAGGGAATAATGAGCAGTTCTTC
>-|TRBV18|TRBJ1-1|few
CASSPLLITSGGLQAFF
TGTGCCAGCTCACCCCTACTTATAACGTCGGGGGGCCTCCAGGCTTTCTTT
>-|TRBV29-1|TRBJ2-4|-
CSVEVGLNIQYF
TGCAGCGTTGAGGTCGGGTTAAACATTCAGTACTTC
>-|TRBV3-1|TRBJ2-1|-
CASGHLLGGEQFF
TGTGCCAGCGGACACCTTCTCGGGGGTGAGCAGTTCTTC
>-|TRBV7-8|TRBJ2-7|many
CASSLGFSYEQYF
TGTGCCAGCAGCTTGGGTTTTTCCTACGAGCAGTACTTC